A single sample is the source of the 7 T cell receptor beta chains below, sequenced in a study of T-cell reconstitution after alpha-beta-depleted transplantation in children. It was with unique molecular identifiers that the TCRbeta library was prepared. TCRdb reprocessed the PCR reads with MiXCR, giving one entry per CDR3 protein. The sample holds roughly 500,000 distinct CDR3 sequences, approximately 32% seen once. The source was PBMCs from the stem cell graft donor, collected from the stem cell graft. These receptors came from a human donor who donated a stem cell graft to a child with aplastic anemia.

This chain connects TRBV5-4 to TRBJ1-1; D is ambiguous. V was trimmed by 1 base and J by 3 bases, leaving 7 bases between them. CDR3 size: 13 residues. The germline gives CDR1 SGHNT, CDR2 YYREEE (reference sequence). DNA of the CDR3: TGTGCCAGCAGCTTGAGGGATTACACTGAAGCTTTCTTT. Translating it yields CASSLRDYTEAFF.

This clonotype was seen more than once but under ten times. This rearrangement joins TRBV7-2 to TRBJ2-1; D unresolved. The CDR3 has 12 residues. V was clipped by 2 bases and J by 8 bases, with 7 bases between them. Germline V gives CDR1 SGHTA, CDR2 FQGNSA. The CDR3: CASSLTMDEQFF. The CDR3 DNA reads TGTGCCAGCAGCTTAACGATGGATGAGCAGTTCTTC.

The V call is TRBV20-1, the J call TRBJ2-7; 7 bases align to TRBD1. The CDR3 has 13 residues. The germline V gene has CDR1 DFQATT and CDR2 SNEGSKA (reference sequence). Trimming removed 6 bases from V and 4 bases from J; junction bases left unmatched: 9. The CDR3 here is CSAPGQRLYEQYF. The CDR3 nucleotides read TGCAGTGCGCCGGGACAGAGATTATACGAGCAGTACTTC.

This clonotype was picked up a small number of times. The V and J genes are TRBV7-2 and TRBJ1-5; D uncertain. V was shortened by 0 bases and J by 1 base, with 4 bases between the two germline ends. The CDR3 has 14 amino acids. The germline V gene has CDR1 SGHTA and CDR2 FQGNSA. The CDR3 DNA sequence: TGTGCCAGCAGCTTAGCCAGGAGCAATCAGCCCCAGCATTTT. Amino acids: CASSLARSNQPQHF.

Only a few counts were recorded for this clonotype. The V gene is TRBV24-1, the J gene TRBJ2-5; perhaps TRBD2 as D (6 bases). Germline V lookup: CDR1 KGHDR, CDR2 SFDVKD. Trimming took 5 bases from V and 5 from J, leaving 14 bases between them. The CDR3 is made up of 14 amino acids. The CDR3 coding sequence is TGTGCCACCAGTGCCGGAGGGACGCGGGAGACCCAGTACTTC. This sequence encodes CATSAGGTRETQYF.

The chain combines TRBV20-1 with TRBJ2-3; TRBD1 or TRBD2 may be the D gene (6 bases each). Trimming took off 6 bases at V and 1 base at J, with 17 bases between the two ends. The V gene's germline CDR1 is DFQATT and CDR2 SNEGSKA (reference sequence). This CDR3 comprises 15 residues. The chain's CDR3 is CSAGLGGKGTDTQYF. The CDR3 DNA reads TGCAGTGCGGGCTTAGGGGGGAAAGGCACAGATACGCAGTATTTT.

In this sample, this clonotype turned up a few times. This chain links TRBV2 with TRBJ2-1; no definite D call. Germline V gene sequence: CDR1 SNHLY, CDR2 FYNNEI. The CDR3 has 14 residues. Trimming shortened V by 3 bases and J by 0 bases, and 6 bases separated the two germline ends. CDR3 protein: CASSDRSSYNEQFF. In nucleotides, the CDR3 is TGTGCCAGCAGTGACAGGAGCTCCTACAATGAGCAGTTCTTC. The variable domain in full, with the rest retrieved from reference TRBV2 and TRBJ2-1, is EPEVTQTPSHQVTQMGQEVILRCVPISNHLYFYWYRQILGQKVEFLVSFYNNEISEKSEIFDDQFSVERPDGSNFTLKIRSTKLEDSAMYFCASSDRSSYNEQFFGPGTRLTVL.